Listed below are T cell receptor beta chains from one sample, sequenced in a study of blood T cell repertoires in COVID-19. Only in-frame clones appear in the TCRdb table, and some are missing; sequencing was by immunoSEQ multiplex PCR. Seen here are around 260,000 clones, around 80% observed once, and the top ten hold approximately 4.3%. The sequencing sample was made of PBMCs or T cells enriched from blood (not recorded which). Every receptor here comes from a young man with acute COVID-19. Both conserved end residues are part of each CDR3. The D gene is left open where the match is weak. Only part of the rows carry a size: once, few, many, or a class if the clone is expanded.

TRBV25-1,TRBJ1-6,NA,TRBD1,CASTGTVYNSPLHF,TGTGCCAGTACCGGGACAGTTTATAATTCACCCCTCCACTTT
TRBV19,TRBJ1-5,NA,TRBD1,CASSRTGDSNQPQHF,TGTGCCAGTAGTCGAACAGGGGATAGCAATCAGCCCCAGCATTTT
TRBV6-2/TRBV6-3,TRBJ2-1,NA,TRBD2,CASSYFGLASRNEQFF,TGTGCCAGCAGTTATTTTGGACTAGCGTCCCGTAATGAGCAGTTCTTC
TRBV5-5,TRBJ1-1,NA,TRBD1,CASSLGDRISTEAFF,TGTGCCAGCAGCTTGGGGGACAGGATAAGTACTGAAGCTTTCTTT
TRBV28,TRBJ1-5,NA,TRBD1,CASGAGGRMQPQHF,TGTGCCAGCGGCGCAGGGGGTAGGATGCAGCCCCAGCATTTT
TRBV4-3,TRBJ1-1,NA,NA,CASSQDRDLRTEAFF,TGCGCCAGCAGCCAAGACAGGGATTTACGGACTGAAGCTTTCTTT
TRBV11-3,TRBJ2-1,NA,NA,CASSALPGFSNEQFF,TGTGCCAGCAGCGCTCTTCCGGGATTCAGCAATGAGCAGTTCTTC
TRBV7-9,TRBJ2-2,NA,NA,CASSLSDTGELFF,TGTGCCAGCAGCTTATCCGACACCGGGGAGCTGTTTTTT
TRBV6-1,TRBJ1-2,NA,NA,CASSEAVGAGGYTF,TGTGCCAGCAGTGAAGCGGTGGGGGCTGGTGGCTACACCTTC
TRBV29-1,TRBJ2-1,NA,TRBD1,CSVSGTAEQFF,TGCAGCGTCTCCGGGACAGCTGAGCAGTTCTTC
TRBV6-2/TRBV6-3,TRBJ1-5,few,TRBD1,CASSSGQGTSNQPQHF,TGTGCCAGCAGTTCGGGACAGGGGACTAGCAATCAGCCCCAGCATTTT
TRBV7-9,TRBJ2-1,many,TRBD2,CASSFGTSGYNEQFF,TGTGCCAGCAGCTTTGGGACTAGCGGCTACAATGAGCAGTTCTTC
TRBV6-5,TRBJ2-5,NA,NA,CASSHSGTPQETQYF,TGTGCCAGCAGCCATTCCGGGACACCGCAAGAGACCCAGTACTTC
TRBV5-5,TRBJ2-1,NA,TRBD2,CASSSRLAERYGEQFF,TGTGCCAGCAGCTCCCGACTAGCGGAGAGGTACGGTGAGCAGTTCTTC
TRBV7-8,TRBJ2-3,NA,NA,CASSPQDSTDTQYF,TGTGCCAGCAGCCCCCAGGACTCCACAGATACGCAGTATTTT
TRBV3-1/TRBV3-2,TRBJ1-5,once,NA,CASSQDSQGWQPQHF,TGTGCCAGCAGCCAAGATTCTCAGGGGTGGCAGCCCCAGCATTTT
TRBV6-5,TRBJ1-5,few,TRBD1,CASSPDRVGNQPQHF,TGTGCCAGCAGTCCGGACAGGGTTGGCAATCAGCCCCAGCATTTT
TRBV30,TRBJ1-6,NA,NA,CAWARGGSPLHF,TGTGCCTGGGCGAGGGGGGGTTCACCCCTCCACTTT
TRBV19,TRBJ1-1,few,NA,CASSLQSGTPNTEAFF,TGTGCCAGTAGTCTCCAGTCCGGGACTCCGAACACTGAAGCTTTCTTT
TRBV4-2,TRBJ2-1,NA,NA,CASSQGRREVDEQFF,TGTGCCAGCAGCCAAGGTAGGAGGGAGGTCGATGAGCAGTTCTTC
TRBV5-1,TRBJ1-6,NA,TRBD1,CASSLGDSWSPLHF,TGCGCCAGCAGCTTAGGGGACAGTTGGTCACCCCTCCACTTT
TRBV5-4,TRBJ1-1,NA,TRBD1,CASSTSGTGVTEAFF,TGTGCCAGCAGCACCTCCGGGACAGGGGTCACTGAAGCTTTCTTT
TRBV5-1,TRBJ1-1,NA,NA,CASSSRQANTEAFF,TGTGCCAGCAGCTCCCGACAGGCGAACACTGAAGCTTTCTTT
TRBV7-2,TRBJ2-6,NA,NA,CASSHAGGANVLTF,TGTGCCAGCAGCCATGCGGGGGGGGCCAACGTCCTGACTTTC
TRBV21-1,TRBJ1-4,NA,NA,CASSFPGWGEKLFF,TGTGCCAGCAGCTTCCCAGGGTGGGGTGAAAAACTGTTTTTT
TRBV5-6,TRBJ2-1,NA,NA,CASSPGLLGLFNEQFF,TGTGCCAGCAGCCCGGGACTCCTTGGGCTCTTCAATGAGCAGTTCTTC
TRBV9,TRBJ2-5,NA,NA,CASSQGETQYF,TGTGCCAGCAGCCAGGGGGAGACCCAGTACTTC
TRBV10-3,TRBJ2-3,NA,TRBD2,CAISESPTSGTSTDTQYF,TGTGCCATCAGTGAGTCGCCGACTAGCGGAACTAGCACAGATACGCAGTATTTT
TRBV7-2,TRBJ2-1,NA,TRBD2,CASSLAGLAGLNEQFF,TGTGCCAGCAGCTTAGCTGGATTAGCGGGATTGAATGAGCAGTTCTTC
TRBV5-1,TRBJ1-2,NA,NA,CASSLAPGEKGYTF,TGCGCCAGCAGCTTGGCCCCAGGGGAGAAAGGCTACACCTTC
TRBV11-2,TRBJ1-1,few,NA,CASSLSRNGEAFF,TGTGCCAGCAGCTTAAGCAGGAACGGTGAAGCTTTCTTT
TRBV6-2/TRBV6-3,TRBJ1-1,NA,NA,CASSSPGQLNTEAFF,TGTGCCAGCAGTTCCCCCGGACAGCTAAACACTGAAGCTTTCTTT
TRBV28,TRBJ1-5,NA,NA,CATTIRVGQPQHF,TGTGCCACCACTATCCGGGTAGGTCAGCCCCAGCATTTT
TRBV5-1,TRBJ2-2,NA,NA,CASSPQGIGTGELFF,TGCGCCAGCAGCCCCCAGGGAATTGGCACCGGGGAGCTGTTTTTT
TRBV2,TRBJ1-6,NA,NA,CASSEGGVSSYNSPLHF,TGTGCCAGCAGTGAAGGGGGGGTGAGCTCCTATAATTCACCCCTCCACTTT
TRBV5-1,TRBJ1-5,NA,TRBD1,CASSPGSGTGVNQPQHF,TGTGCCAGCAGCCCGGGGTCCGGGACAGGGGTTAATCAGCCCCAGCATTTT
TRBV9,TRBJ1-6,NA,NA,CASSVDVGNSPLHF,TGTGCCAGCAGCGTAGATGTCGGGAATTCACCCCTCCACTTT
TRBV19,TRBJ1-1,NA,TRBD1,CASRMGQGIAEAFF,TGTGCCAGTAGGATGGGACAGGGGATCGCTGAAGCTTTCTTT
TRBV2,TRBJ1-4,NA,NA,CASRRRVGEKLFF,TGTGCCAGCAGACGGAGGGTGGGGGAAAAACTGTTTTTT
TRBV25-1,TRBJ1-4,NA,TRBD1,CASTGTGFDEKLFF,TGTGCCAGCACCGGGACAGGGTTCGATGAAAAACTGTTTTTT